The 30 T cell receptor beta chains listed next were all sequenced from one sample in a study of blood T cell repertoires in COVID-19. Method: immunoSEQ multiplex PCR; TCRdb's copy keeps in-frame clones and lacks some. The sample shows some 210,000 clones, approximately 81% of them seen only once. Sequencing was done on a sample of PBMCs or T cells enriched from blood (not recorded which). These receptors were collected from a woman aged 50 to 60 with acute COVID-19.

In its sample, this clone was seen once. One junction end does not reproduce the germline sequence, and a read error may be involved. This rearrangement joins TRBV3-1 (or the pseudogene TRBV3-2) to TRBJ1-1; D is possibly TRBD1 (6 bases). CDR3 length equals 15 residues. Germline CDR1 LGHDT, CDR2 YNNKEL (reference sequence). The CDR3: CASGQGTGRNTEAFF. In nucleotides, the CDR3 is TGTGCCAGCGGCCAGGGAACAGGGAGAAACACTGAAGCTTTCTTT.

CDR3 sequence: CASSWGLAGIYNEQFF. Written as DNA, the CDR3 is TGTGCCAGCAGCTGGGGACTAGCGGGGATCTACAATGAGCAGTTCTTC. The genes are TRBV5-6 and TRBJ2-1; 13 bases align to TRBD2. Trimming took 3 bases from V and 3 from J; bases not matched to a gene: 3. Per germline, CDR1 SGHDT and CDR2 YYEEEE. This CDR3 region has 16 residues.

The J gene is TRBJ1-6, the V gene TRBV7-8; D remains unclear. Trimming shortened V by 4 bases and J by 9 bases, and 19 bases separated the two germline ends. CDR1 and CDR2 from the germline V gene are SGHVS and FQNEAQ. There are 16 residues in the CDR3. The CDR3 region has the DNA TGTGCCAGCAGCTCCGGAACCTATCAACAGATTTCACCCCTCCACTTT. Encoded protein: CASSSGTYQQISPLHF.

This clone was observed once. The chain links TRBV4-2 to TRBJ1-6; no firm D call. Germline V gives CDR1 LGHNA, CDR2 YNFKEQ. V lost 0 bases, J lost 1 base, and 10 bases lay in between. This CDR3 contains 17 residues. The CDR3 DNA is TGTGCCAGCAGCCAAGATCCTTCTATTTCCTATAATTCACCCCTCCACTTT. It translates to CASSQDPSISYNSPLHF.

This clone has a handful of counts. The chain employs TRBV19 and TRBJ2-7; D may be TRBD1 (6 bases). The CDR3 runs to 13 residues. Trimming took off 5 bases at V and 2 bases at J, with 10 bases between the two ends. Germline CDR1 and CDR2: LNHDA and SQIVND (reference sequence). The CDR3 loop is CASSDSGAYEQYF. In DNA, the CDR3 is TGTGCCAGTAGTGACTCAGGGGCCTACGAGCAGTACTTC.

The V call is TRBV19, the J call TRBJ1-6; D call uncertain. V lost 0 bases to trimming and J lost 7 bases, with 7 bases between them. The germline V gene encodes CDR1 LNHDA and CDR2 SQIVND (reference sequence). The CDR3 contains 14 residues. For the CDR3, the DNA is TGTGCCAGTAGTATAGATCAGTTGAATTCACCCCTCCACTTT. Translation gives CASSIDQLNSPLHF.

The CDR3 loop is CASSLTGFSGNTIYF. The CDR3 DNA reads TGTGCCAGCAGCTTAACGGGTTTCTCTGGAAACACCATATATTTT. The V gene is TRBV11-3, the J gene TRBJ1-3; D remains unclear. This CDR3 has 15 amino acids. Per germline, CDR1 SGHNT and CDR2 YENEEA. V dropped 2 bases and J dropped 0 bases, with 8 bases sitting between them.

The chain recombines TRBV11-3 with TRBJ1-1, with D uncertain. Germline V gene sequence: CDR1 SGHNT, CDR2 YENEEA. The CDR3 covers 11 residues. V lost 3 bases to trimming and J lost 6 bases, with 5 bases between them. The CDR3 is CASSFRAEAFF. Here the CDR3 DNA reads TGTGCCAGCAGCTTTCGTGCTGAAGCTTTCTTT.

CDR3 bases: TGTGCCAGCAGCGGGGGACAGGCCTTTGAAGAGCAGTACTTC. Translating it yields CASSGGQAFEEQYF. This chain uses TRBV5-6 with TRBJ2-7, with 8 bases lining up with TRBD1. The germline V gene encodes CDR1 SGHDT and CDR2 YYEEEE. J gave up 7 bases and V 4 bases, and 10 bases lay outside the gene matches. This CDR3 spans 14 amino acids.

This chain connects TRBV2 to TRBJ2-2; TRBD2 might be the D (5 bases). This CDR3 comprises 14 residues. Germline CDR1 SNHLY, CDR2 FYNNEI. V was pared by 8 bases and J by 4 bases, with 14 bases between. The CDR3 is CASCVSGVTGELFF. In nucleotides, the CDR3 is TGTGCCAGCTGTGTATCCGGGGTCACCGGGGAGCTGTTTTTT.

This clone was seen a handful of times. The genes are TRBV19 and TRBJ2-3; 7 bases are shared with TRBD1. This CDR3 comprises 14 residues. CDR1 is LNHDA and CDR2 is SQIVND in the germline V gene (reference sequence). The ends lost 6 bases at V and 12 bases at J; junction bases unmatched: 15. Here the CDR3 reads CASSQEGGAGYQYF. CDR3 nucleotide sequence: TGTGCCAGTAGCCAGGAAGGGGGCGCGGGTTATCAGTATTTT.

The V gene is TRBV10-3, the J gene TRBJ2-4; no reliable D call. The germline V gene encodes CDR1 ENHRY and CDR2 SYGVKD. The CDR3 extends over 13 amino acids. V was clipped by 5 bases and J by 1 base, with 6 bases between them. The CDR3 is CAISLSAKNIQYF. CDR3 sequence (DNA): TGTGCCATCAGTCTCTCCGCCAAAAACATTCAGTACTTC.

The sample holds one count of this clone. CDR3 nucleotide sequence: TGTGCCAGCAGCAACCACGGGAAGGGCGATGAAAAACTGTTTTTT. Translated, it gives CASSNHGKGDEKLFF. The V and J genes are TRBV28 and TRBJ1-4; D is unresolved. The CDR3 length is 15 residues. Germline V gene lookup returns CDR1 MDHEN and CDR2 SYDVKM. The V end lost 6 bases, the J end lost 6 bases, and 17 bases lay between the germline ends.

The CDR3 spells CASSLWGQGGTGELFF. CDR3 nucleotide sequence: TGTGCCAGCAGCTTATGGGGACAGGGAGGTACCGGGGAGCTGTTTTTT. The chain has TRBV7-9 and TRBJ2-2; 9 bases are a match to TRBD1. Germline CDR1 and CDR2: SEHNR and FQNEAQ (reference sequence). The CDR3 loop spans 16 amino acids. Trimming took 2 bases from V and 5 from J; bases not matched to a gene: 6.

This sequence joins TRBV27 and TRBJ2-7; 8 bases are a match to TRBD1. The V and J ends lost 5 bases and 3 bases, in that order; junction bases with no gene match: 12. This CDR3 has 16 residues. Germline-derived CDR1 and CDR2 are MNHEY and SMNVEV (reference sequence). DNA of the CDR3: TGTGCCAGCAGTCCCGGACAGGGTTTCTCCTTCTACGAGCAGTACTTC. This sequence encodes CASSPGQGFSFYEQYF.

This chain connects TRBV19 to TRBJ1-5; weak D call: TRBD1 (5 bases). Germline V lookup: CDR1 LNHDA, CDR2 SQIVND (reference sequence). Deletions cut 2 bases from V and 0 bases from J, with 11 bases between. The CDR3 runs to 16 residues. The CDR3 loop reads CASSIIRDFSNQPQHF. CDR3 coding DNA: TGTGCCAGTAGTATAATCCGGGACTTTAGCAATCAGCCCCAGCATTTT.

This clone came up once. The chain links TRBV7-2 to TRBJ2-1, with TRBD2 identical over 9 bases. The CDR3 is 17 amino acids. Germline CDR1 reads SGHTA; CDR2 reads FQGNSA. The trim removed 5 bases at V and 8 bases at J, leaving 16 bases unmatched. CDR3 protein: CASSLRRLAATVDEQFF. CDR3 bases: TGTGCCAGCAGCCTACGAAGACTAGCGGCCACAGTCGATGAGCAGTTCTTC. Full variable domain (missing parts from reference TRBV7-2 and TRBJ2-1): GAGVSQSPSNKVTEKGKDVELRCDPISGHTALYWYRQSLGQGLEFLIYFQGNSAPDKSGLPSDRFSAERTGGSVSTLTIQRTQQEDSAVYLCASSLRRLAATVDEQFFGPGTRLTVL.

CDR3 residues: CASSQDLGPGTSGYEQYF. Written as DNA, the CDR3 is TGCGCCAGCAGCCAAGATTTGGGTCCCGGGACTAGCGGGTACGAGCAGTACTTC. The rearrangement links TRBV4-3 to TRBJ2-7; 12 bases line up with TRBD2. Germline V gene sequence: CDR1 LGHNA, CDR2 YSLEER. The CDR3 runs to 18 residues. V gave up 0 bases and J gave up 4 bases; unmatched junction bases: 10.

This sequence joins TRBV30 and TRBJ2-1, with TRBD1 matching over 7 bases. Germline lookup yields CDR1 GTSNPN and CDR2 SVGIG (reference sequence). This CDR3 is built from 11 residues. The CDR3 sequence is CLFRDSNEQFF. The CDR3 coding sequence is TGTTTGTTCCGGGACAGCAATGAGCAGTTCTTC. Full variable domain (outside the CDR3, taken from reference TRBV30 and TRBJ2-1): SQTIHQWPATLVQPVGSPLSLECTVEGTSNPNLYWYRQAAGRGLQLLFYSVGIGQISSEVPQNLSASRPQDRQFILSSKKLLLSDSGFYLCLFRDSNEQFFGPGTRLTVL.

CDR3 protein: CAVEGGSGNTIYF. The CDR3 nucleotides are TGTGCCGTTGAAGGGGGCTCTGGAAACACCATATATTTT. The chain carries TRBV24-1 and TRBJ1-3; D is perhaps TRBD1 (6 bases). Germline CDR1 is KGHDR and CDR2 is SFDVKD. V was cut by 12 bases and J by 0 bases, with 11 bases left in between. CDR3 size: 13 residues.

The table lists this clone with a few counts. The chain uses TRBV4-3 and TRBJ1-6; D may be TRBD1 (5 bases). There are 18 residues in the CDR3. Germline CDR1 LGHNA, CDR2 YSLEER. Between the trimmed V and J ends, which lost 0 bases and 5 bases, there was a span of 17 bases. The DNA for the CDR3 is TGCGCCAGCAGCCAAGACATGATCCGGGGGACCAATAATTCACCCCTCCACTTT. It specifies CASSQDMIRGTNNSPLHF.

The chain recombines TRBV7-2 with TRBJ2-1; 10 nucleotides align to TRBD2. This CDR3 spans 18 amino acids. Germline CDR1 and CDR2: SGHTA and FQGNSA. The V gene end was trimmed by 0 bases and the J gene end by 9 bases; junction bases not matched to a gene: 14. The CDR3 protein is CASSLARLAGALEGEQFF. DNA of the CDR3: TGTGCCAGCAGCTTAGCGAGGCTAGCGGGAGCCCTCGAGGGTGAGCAGTTCTTC.

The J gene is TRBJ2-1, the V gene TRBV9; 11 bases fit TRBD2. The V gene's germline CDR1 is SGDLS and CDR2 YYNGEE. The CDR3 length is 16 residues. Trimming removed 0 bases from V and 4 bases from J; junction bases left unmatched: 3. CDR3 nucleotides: TGTGCCAGCAGCGTAGTGCCTAGCGGGGGGTACAATGAGCAGTTCTTC. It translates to CASSVVPSGGYNEQFF.

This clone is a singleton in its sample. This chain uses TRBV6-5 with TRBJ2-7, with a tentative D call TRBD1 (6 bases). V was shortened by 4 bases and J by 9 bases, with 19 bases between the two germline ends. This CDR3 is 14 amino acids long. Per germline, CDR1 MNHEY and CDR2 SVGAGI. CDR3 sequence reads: CASSFSEGDLGQYF. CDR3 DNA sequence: TGTGCCAGCAGTTTCTCCGAGGGGGATTTGGGGCAGTACTTC.

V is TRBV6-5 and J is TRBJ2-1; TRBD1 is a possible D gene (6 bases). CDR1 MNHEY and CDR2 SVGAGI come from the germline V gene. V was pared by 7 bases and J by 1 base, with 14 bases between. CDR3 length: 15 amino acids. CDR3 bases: TGTGCCAGCATACCCGGGACAACGTCCTACAATGAGCAGTTCTTC. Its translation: CASIPGTTSYNEQFF.

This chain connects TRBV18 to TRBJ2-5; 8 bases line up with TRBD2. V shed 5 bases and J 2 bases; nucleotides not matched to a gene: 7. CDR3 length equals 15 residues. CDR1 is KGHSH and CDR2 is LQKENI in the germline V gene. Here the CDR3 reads CASSLGVAGQETQYF. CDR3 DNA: TGTGCCAGCTCATTGGGCGTAGCGGGGCAAGAGACCCAGTACTTC.

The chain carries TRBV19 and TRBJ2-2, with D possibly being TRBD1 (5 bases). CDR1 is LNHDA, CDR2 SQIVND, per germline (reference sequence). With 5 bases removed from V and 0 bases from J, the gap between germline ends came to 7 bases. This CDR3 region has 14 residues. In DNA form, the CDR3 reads TGTGCCAGTAGTCAGGGATCGAACACCGGGGAGCTGTTTTTT. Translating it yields CASSQGSNTGELFF.

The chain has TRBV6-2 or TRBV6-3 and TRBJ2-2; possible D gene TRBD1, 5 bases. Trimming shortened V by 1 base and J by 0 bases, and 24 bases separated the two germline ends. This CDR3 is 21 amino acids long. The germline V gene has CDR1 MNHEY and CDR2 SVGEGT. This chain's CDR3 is CASSYYPGQGKGGPNTGELFF. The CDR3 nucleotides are TGTGCCAGCAGTTACTACCCCGGCCAGGGAAAGGGTGGACCGAACACCGGGGAGCTGTTTTTT.

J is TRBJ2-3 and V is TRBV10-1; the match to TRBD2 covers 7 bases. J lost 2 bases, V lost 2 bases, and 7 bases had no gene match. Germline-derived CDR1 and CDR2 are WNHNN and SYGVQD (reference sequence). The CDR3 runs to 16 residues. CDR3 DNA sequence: TGCGCCAGCAGTGAGGTGCGAAGCGGGGACACAGATACGCAGTATTTT. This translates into CASSEVRSGDTDTQYF.

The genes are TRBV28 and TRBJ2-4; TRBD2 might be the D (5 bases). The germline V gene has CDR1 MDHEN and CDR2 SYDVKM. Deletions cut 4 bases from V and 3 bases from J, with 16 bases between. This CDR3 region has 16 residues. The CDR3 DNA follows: TGTGCCAGCAGTTCCCCCTCCGGCGGAGGCAAAAACATTCAGTACTTC. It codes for CASSSPSGGGKNIQYF. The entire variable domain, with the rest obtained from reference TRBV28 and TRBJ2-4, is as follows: DVKVTQSSRYLVKRTGEKVFLECVQDMDHENMFWYRQDPGLGLRLIYFSYDVKMKEKGDIPEGYSVSREKKERFSLILESASTNQTSMYLCASSSPSGGGKNIQYFGAGTRLSVL.